This T cell receptor (beta chain) was retrieved from a study of shared clonotypes between healthy human individuals (dated by TCRdb to 2019 to 2021). Describing the broader study: Two women and a few men aged 18 to 49 years were included in the cohort. Leukapheresis yielded between about 0.85 and 10 billion PBMCs per donor. Different laboratories and diverse techniques were used to prepare libraries and sequence TCR repertoires, to increase sequencing depth and limit assay-specific biases. For each donor, CD4 naive and CD4 memory were each given three plates, CD8 naive was given two plates, and CD8 memory was given one plate. The study deeply sequenced blood TCR repertoires of several healthy adults to estimate repertoire size and the extent of clonotype sharing between individuals. Points the paper makes about the study in general: Naive subsets generally had larger estimated clonotype richness than memory subsets. About 4.5% of naive CD4, more than 3% of naive CD8, roughly 2.5% of memory CD4, and around 0.42% of memory CD8 clonotypes were shared across a few donors. Based on pairwise subsampling, the degree of clonotype sharing among donors was expected to be affected by sequencing depth. The genetic and exposure-history diversity represented was limited by the small number of donors. Even with the large sequencing depth, rarefaction of the sorted-subset datasets indicated that sequencing was incomplete. Compared with non-shared clonotypes, clonotypes shared by all four sorted-subset donors had higher generation probabilities. Sampling was limited to blood, and TCR repertoires in tissue likely differ from TCR repertoires in blood.

Using the deep immunoSEQ assay, TCR CDR3 regions were amplified from genomic DNA by multiplex PCR. Extracted genomic DNA from each cell subset was distributed evenly across all wells of several immunoSEQ 96-well plates, and each plate was treated as a replicate. Each replicate PCR for sorted subsets received approximately 220 ng genomic DNA, equal to about 30,000 T cell genomes. Purified libraries were quantified with a Qubit 3.0 fluorometer, sized on a Bioanalyzer 2100, and re-quantified with the KAPA Library Quantification kit. Each immunoSEQ 96-well plate was sequenced on its own single-read 150-cycle Illumina NextSeq 550 flow cell. In the original analysis: Because the immunoSEQ output included only junctional sequences and no quality scores, the filtering could not be the same as the filtering used for full-length reads. To assign V/J genes and CDR3, sequences were annotated against IMGT germline references using PyIR, a Python wrapper for IgBLAST v1.9. Reads with weak V/J assignments (E-value above 1e-6), missing CDR3, stop codons, out-of-frame junctions, or ambiguous translated residues were removed. A V3J clonotype was defined by an identical inferred V gene, J gene, and CDR3 amino acid sequence. The percentage overlap between two repertoires was calculated by dividing the number of shared unique clonotypes by the size of the smaller repertoire. RTK rarefaction, the Chao1 estimator, and Recon v2.1 estimates of unobserved clonotypes were used to assess repertoire richness. For all TCRbeta clonotypes obtained by the gDNA method from a handful of donors, generation probabilities were computed with OLGA. The table was pulled from immuneACCESS by TCRdb, which kept in-frame rearrangements only. Such tables lose some clones; where checked, under half of the loss comes from unresolved V genes, and the rest has no known cause. D and trimming come from the DNA, and the V and J calls and clone size come from that table. The sample records 850,000 to 1,100,000 clones, 70% to 80% of which are singletons. Approximately 0.95% of the sample is in the top ten clones.

Healthy HIV-negative adults with no recently reported acute infections or vaccinations were included as donors. All donors were Caucasian adults living in Nashville, Tennessee, USA. CD4+ T cells were enriched by magnetic negative selection, after which naive cells were positively selected on CD45RA and the negative fraction was taken as the memory subset. After blood collection by leukapheresis, PBMCs were isolated using Ficoll-Histopaque density gradient centrifugation and then cryopreserved in the vapor phase of liquid nitrogen. Analytical flow cytometry was used to check the purity and quantity of each magnetically sorted T cell population. From each sorted fraction, genomic DNA was isolated and quantified by UV absorbance on a Nanodrop 2000c. The CDR3 starts with the cysteine, ends with the phenylalanine, and has 17 residues. Only the CDR3 region is kept as DNA, spanning 51 bases read in frame from base 1. Cut back by 3 bases and 3 bases, the V and J ends lie 18 bases apart.

In regard to this clone: The antigen it binds to is not known. No much larger clone is present one base from it, and per-base qualities are unavailable.

The chain links TRBV23-1 with TRBJ1-3; no D segment can be confidently identified. TRBV23-1 is treated as an ORF (open reading frame) with a function not yet certain. Sequenced input: memory CD4+ T cells from PBMCs. Interpreted using the paper, the cell subset or site label stands for: CD45RA-negative fraction. This TCR derives from a man younger than 35 in good health. Some clones in this sample may be carry-over from other donors' samples. The bases are TGCGCCAGCAGTCACAATCCCCGTATTGATGGTGGAAACACCATATATTTT. Translation gives CASSHNPRIDGGNTIYF.